At least ten counts were recorded for the clone carrying this TCR beta chain. The sample belongs to a study of T cells in Graves' hyperthyroidism and ophthalmopathy. Study at large: Pretreatment peripheral blood was obtained at initial diagnosis.

TCR beta CDR3 sequences were amplified from RNA transcripts. With the HTBI primer set, the TCR CDR3 went through a first round of RT-PCR. MiXCR was run by TCRdb on the multiplex PCR reads, yielding one entry per CDR3 protein. The table records around 390,000 distinct CDR3 sequences, roughly 14% of them present only once. In the ophthalmopathy cohort, Clinical Activity Score was at least 3, NOSPECS grade at least 4, and duration under 3 months. Clinical symptoms, serum thyroxine and TRAb, thyroid ultrasound and orbital computed tomography together formed the diagnostic basis. Out of 8.5 to 10 ml of fresh peripheral blood came the PBMCs. The sequence was obtained from a woman aged 25 to 39 with Graves' ophthalmopathy. Input material: blood.

The CDR3 DNA follows: TGTGCCACCTGTAGACAGGGGGGGAACACTGAAGCTTTCTTT. Protein product: CATCRQGGNTEAFF. The V gene is TRBV10-3, the J gene TRBJ1-1; 9 bases are a match to TRBD1. Trimming removed 10 bases from V and 1 base from J; junction bases left unmatched: 7. The CDR3 is made up of 14 amino acids. The V gene's germline CDR1 is ENHRY and CDR2 SYGVKD.